The next 3 T cell receptor beta chains were all read from a single sample in a study of shared clonotypes between healthy human individuals. As defined, naive CD8 cells were CD45RO-negative and positively selected for CCR7, with terminally differentiated effector memory CD45RA+ cells excluded. Profiling relied on immunoSEQ multiplex PCR, and the TCRdb table lists in-frame clones only, not all of them. The sample lists about 1,900,000 clones; about 95% were seen once. The sample was naive CD8+ T cells sorted from blood. Source of these receptors: a man younger than 35 in good health.

The chain employs TRBV5-4 and TRBJ2-7, with 9 bases fitting TRBD2. The CDR3 sequence is 18 residues long. The V segment lost 2 bases and the J segment 2 bases; nucleotides outside the gene matches: 14. Germline V gene data show CDR1 as SGHNT and CDR2 as YYREEE (reference sequence). The CDR3 bases are TGTGCCAGCAGCTTTAGCGGGGGACCTGGGACCGTCACCTACGAGCAGTACTTC. The encoded protein is CASSFSGGPGTVTYEQYF.

This chain uses TRBV29-1 with TRBJ1-5; possibly TRBD1 for D (5 bases). Trimming pared 4 bases from V and 5 bases from J, leaving 15 bases between. Germline CDR1 reads SQVTM; CDR2 reads ANQGSEA. CDR3 length: 14 amino acids. The CDR3 loop is CSVAVRGEDQPQHF. The CDR3 DNA follows: TGCAGCGTTGCTGTGAGGGGAGAGGATCAGCCCCAGCATTTT.

V usage is TRBV11-3 and J usage is TRBJ1-5; D is possibly TRBD1 (5 bases). There are 15 residues in the CDR3. The germline CDR1 and CDR2 sequences are SGHNT and YENEEA. V lost 3 bases to trimming and J lost 2 bases, with 11 bases between them. The chain's CDR3 is CASSFQGRRNQPQHF. CDR3 bases: TGTGCCAGCAGCTTTCAGGGCCGGCGCAATCAGCCCCAGCATTTT.